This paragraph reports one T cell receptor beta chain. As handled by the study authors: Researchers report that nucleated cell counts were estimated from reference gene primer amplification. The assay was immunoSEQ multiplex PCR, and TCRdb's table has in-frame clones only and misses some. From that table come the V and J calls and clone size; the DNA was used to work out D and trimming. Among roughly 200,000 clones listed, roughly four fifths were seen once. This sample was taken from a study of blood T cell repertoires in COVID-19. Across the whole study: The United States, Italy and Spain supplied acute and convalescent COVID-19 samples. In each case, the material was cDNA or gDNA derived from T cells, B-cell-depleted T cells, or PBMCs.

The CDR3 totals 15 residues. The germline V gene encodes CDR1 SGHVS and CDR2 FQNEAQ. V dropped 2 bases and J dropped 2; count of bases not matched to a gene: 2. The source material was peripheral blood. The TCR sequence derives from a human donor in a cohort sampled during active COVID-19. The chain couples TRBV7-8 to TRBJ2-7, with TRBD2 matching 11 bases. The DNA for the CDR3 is TGTGCCAGCAGCTTACTAGCGGGGGGCCCCTACGAGCAGTACTTC. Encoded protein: CASSLLAGGPYEQYF.